The rows below give T cell receptor beta chains drawn from one sample of a study of blood T cells in healthy people across ages. TCRdb re-called the 5' RACE reads with MiXCR, one entry per CDR3 protein. The sample consists of some 930,000 distinct CDR3 sequences, just under 30% of them appearing once. These data were also reused for a study on T cells of mothers and their children.

The material sequenced was blood. All receptors come from a woman aged 40 to 50 in good health. Each CDR3 is given with its conserved first and last residue.

j_call v_call cdr3_aa
TRBJ1-1 TRBV28 CASSRGTGVWAFF
TRBJ2-5 TRBV2 CASSVQQGRETQYF
TRBJ2-1 TRBV24-1 CATSDIRATSDEQFF
TRBJ1-2 TRBV20-1 CSARDLGRDRAYGYTF
TRBJ2-1 TRBV4-1 CASSQGGNEQFF
TRBJ1-1 TRBV12-3/TRBV12-4 CASGWTAPGYTEAFF
TRBJ2-1 TRBV6-2/TRBV6-3 CASRYRDCNEQFF
TRBJ2-1 TRBV20-1 CSAYQETQFF
TRBJ1-4 TRBV5-1 CASSPGSGTGLGKLFF
TRBJ2-1 TRBV10-3 CAISGGLDNEQFF
TRBJ1-2 TRBV29-1 CSVNRDGGGYTF
TRBJ1-1 TRBV12-3/TRBV12-4 CASSLVEGHEAFF
TRBJ2-7 TRBV12-3/TRBV12-4 CASSLAIQGIHEQYF
TRBJ1-2 TRBV6-2/TRBV6-3 CASSYPRGDYGYTF
TRBJ2-3 TRBV14 CASSQDGLWVQYF
TRBJ1-4 TRBV12-3/TRBV12-4 CASSRSQGAREKLFF
TRBJ1-3 TRBV2 CASSGRDSRSSGNTIYF
TRBJ2-3 TRBV6-1 CANRGLGTDTQYF
TRBJ1-6 TRBV3-1 CASSQQVDNSPLHF
TRBJ1-5 TRBV20-1 CSASAGVNQPQHF